This T cell receptor beta chain was documented in a study of blood T cells in healthy people across ages. Then a second PCR, running roughly 7 to 12 cycles, was carried out with a sample-barcoded 5' primer and a J-beta primer mix. Through a template-switch adaptor with 12 random nucleotides, each cDNA molecule received a tag. TCRdb reanalysed the 5' RACE reads using MiXCR and keeps one entry per CDR3 protein. The sample has 1.5 million to 1.8 million distinct CDR3 sequences; roughly 43% are singletons. CDR3 length: 13 amino acids. Germline CDR1 reads DFQATT; CDR2 reads SNEGSKA (reference sequence). The V gene lost 7 bases and the J gene lost 1 base, with 10 bases spanning the gap. Roughly 10 milliliters was the volume of peripheral blood drawn from each donor. Each sample used at least 6 million PBMCs.

Material for sequencing was blood. The clonotype comes from a woman aged 18-29 years in good health. The chain combines TRBV20-1 with TRBJ2-2; D may be TRBD2 (6 bases). CDR3 sequence (DNA): TGCAGTGGGTTTAGCGGGAACACCGGGGAGCTGTTTTTT. It encodes CSGFSGNTGELFF.